This T cell receptor beta chain was sequenced in a study of beta chain features in type 1 diabetes. The study, taken as a whole, reports: The naive, central memory and Treg TCRB repertoires looked more alike in patients than they did in healthy donors. The question left open here concerned HLA type influencing TCRB rearrangement.

Every donor provided one heparinised blood draw, which averaged about 110 mL. The CDR3 has 13 amino acids. J was trimmed by 4 bases and V by 6 bases; bases with no gene match: 2. Germline CDR1 ENHRY, CDR2 SYGVKD. Sequenced material consisted of expressed TCRB transcripts (all of the isolated RNA was reverse transcribed). Assay used: immunoSEQ multiplex PCR; TCRdb lists only in-frame clones, some missing. This table holds about 350,000 clones, 20% found once. This clone was detected a few times. The target antigen is unknown. The receptor was derived from a woman between 18 and 30 years old in good health. Sequenced material: naive CD4+ T cells from blood. This rearrangement joins TRBV10-3 to TRBJ2-5, with TRBD2 matching over 10 bases. As DNA, the CDR3 is TGTGCCATCAGGGGACTAGCGAGAGAGACCCAGTACTTC. Translation gives CAIRGLARETQYF.